These 29 T cell receptor beta chains came from one sample sequenced in a study of T cells in localized non-small cell lung cancer. TCRdb's copy holds only in-frame clones and misses some; the assay was immunoSEQ multiplex PCR. This table has under 20,000 clones, over 80% appearing once. The source was peripheral blood, collected before any cancer treatment. The receptors here all came from a male donor at least 60 years old with stage I squamous cell lung carcinoma.

This chain joins TRBV7-3 and TRBJ2-1; D gene uncertain. The germline CDR1 and CDR2 sequences are SGHTA and FQGTGA. There are 15 residues in the CDR3. Trimming cost V 5 bases and J 0 bases, with 11 bases left between them. The CDR3 DNA reads as TGTGCCAGCAGCCCCAGCGCGGACTCCTACAATGAGCAGTTCTTC. Translated, it gives CASSPSADSYNEQFF.

This chain links TRBV10-3 with TRBJ2-2, with 8 bases aligning to TRBD1. V shed 4 bases and J 3 bases; nucleotides not matched to a gene: 10. The CDR3 contains 17 residues. The germline V gene has CDR1 ENHRY and CDR2 SYGVKD. CDR3 residues: CAISGSGGAQHTGELFF. The CDR3 coding sequence is TGTGCCATCAGTGGGTCAGGGGGCGCGCAACACACCGGGGAGCTGTTTTTT.

This chain uses TRBV21-1 with TRBJ1-1. TRBV21-1 is listed as a pseudogene. The CDR3 length is 15 residues. The CDR3 region is CASSIVGLINTEAFF. CDR3 DNA sequence: TGTGCCAGCAGCATTGTAGGACTGATTAACACTGAAGCTTTCTTT.

The chain employs TRBV7-2 and TRBJ2-1; a possible D gene is TRBD2 (6 bases). CDR1 is SGHTA, CDR2 FQGNSA, per germline. CDR3 length: 15 amino acids. The V end lost 5 bases, the J end lost 8 bases, and 19 bases lay between the germline ends. DNA of the CDR3: TGTGCCAGCAGCCGTCCGGGACTGAGGACCCATGAGCAGTTCTTC. Encoded protein: CASSRPGLRTHEQFF. Using reference TRBV7-2 and TRBJ2-1 for the parts outside the CDR3, the full variable domain is GAGVSQSPSNKVTEKGKDVELRCDPISGHTALYWYRQSLGQGLEFLIYFQGNSAPDKSGLPSDRFSAERTGGSVSTLTIQRTQQEDSAVYLCASSRPGLRTHEQFFGPGTRLTVL.

The rearrangement uses TRBV19 and TRBJ2-7; 9 bases agree with TRBD1. CDR3 length: 13 amino acids. With V trimmed by 10 bases and J by 1 base, 5 bases remained unmatched. CDR1 is LNHDA and CDR2 is SQIVND in the germline V gene (reference sequence). The CDR3 region is CATGDRVSYEQYF. The CDR3 DNA sequence: TGTGCCACCGGGGACAGGGTGTCCTACGAGCAGTACTTC.

This chain connects TRBV29-1 to TRBJ1-6, with D perhaps matching TRBD1 (6 bases). V dropped 5 bases and J dropped 0 bases, with 14 bases sitting between them. This CDR3 spans 16 amino acids. Germline loops: CDR1 SQVTM, CDR2 ANQGSEA. CDR3 DNA sequence: TGCAGCGTTAAGATGGGGGACAACTCCTATAATTCACCCCTCCACTTT. Amino acids: CSVKMGDNSYNSPLHF.

This rearrangement joins TRBV10-2 to TRBJ2-1; 11 nucleotides agree with TRBD2. The V gene's germline CDR1 is WSHSY and CDR2 SAAADI. There are 13 residues in the CDR3. The junction had 5 bases not matched to a gene; V was cut back by 2 bases and J by 14 bases. CDR3 in DNA: TGCGCCAGCAGTGAGACTAGCGGGAGTGGTGAGTTCTTC. Protein product: CASSETSGSGEFF.

The rearrangement joins TRBV12-5 to TRBJ1-4; 8 bases are shared with TRBD1. Per germline, CDR1 LGHNT and CDR2 FRNRAP. The CDR3 has 16 residues. V shed 3 bases and J 8 bases; nucleotides not matched to a gene: 11. Here the CDR3 DNA reads TGTGCTAGTGGTTTAGGTAACAGGGGGATGGGAGAAAAACTGTTTTTT. Its protein is CASGLGNRGMGEKLFF.

This clone was observed a handful of times. The V and J genes are TRBV29-1 and TRBJ2-5; TRBD2 aligns across 12 bases. Trimming cost V 7 bases and J 2 bases; bases outside gene matches: 11. Germline CDR1 SQVTM, CDR2 ANQGSEA. The CDR3 spans 16 residues. The CDR3 region has the DNA TGCAGCGCCCACCGACTAGCGGGAGTTAATCAAGAGACCCAGTACTTC. Translated, it gives CSAHRLAGVNQETQYF.

This clone came up once. The chain carries TRBV5-1 and TRBJ2-2; no definite D call. The V end was cut by 4 bases, the J end by 6 bases, with 10 bases between. Germline V lookup: CDR1 SGHRS, CDR2 YFSETQ. This CDR3 region has 13 residues. The DNA of the CDR3 is TGCGCCAGCAGCGCCGCTATAGCCGGGGAGCTGTTTTTT. Its protein is CASSAAIAGELFF.

The chain couples TRBV7-8 to TRBJ1-4, with 9 bases lining up with TRBD1. Trimming removed 2 bases from V and 6 bases from J; junction bases left unmatched: 4. This CDR3 comprises 15 residues. Germline-derived CDR1 and CDR2 are SGHVS and FQNEAQ. CDR3 in DNA: TGTGCCAGCAGCTTAATAGGGACAGGGCATGAAAAACTGTTTTTT. It codes for CASSLIGTGHEKLFF.

This sequence joins TRBV5-4 and TRBJ2-5; either TRBD1 or TRBD2 may fit D (5 bases each). Trimming removed 4 bases at V and 2 bases at J, with 12 bases between. Germline V gene lookup returns CDR1 SGHNT and CDR2 YYREEE (reference sequence). The CDR3 runs 14 residues. CDR3 bases: TGTGCCAGCAGCCCTAACGGGGCTCAAGAGACCCAGTACTTC. Its protein product is CASSPNGAQETQYF.

V usage is TRBV6-5 and J usage is TRBJ2-7; no firm D call. The CDR3 contains 15 residues. Germline-derived CDR1 and CDR2 are MNHEY and SVGAGI. The V gene lost 0 bases and the J gene lost 6 bases, with 15 bases spanning the gap. As DNA, the CDR3 is TGTGCCAGCAGTTACTCCGTAGCTGGAACGGGCGAGCAGTACTTC. Its protein is CASSYSVAGTGEQYF.

In this sample, this clone turned up a few times. The genes are TRBV18 and TRBJ2-7, with D hard to call. The CDR3 is 14 residues long. The ends were cut back, 2 bases at V and 0 bases at J, with 8 bases in the middle. Germline V gene sequence: CDR1 KGHSH, CDR2 LQKENI. CDR3 loop: CASSPESPSYEQYF. The CDR3 DNA reads TGTGCCAGCTCACCAGAGTCCCCCTCCTACGAGCAGTACTTC.

The chain recombines TRBV6-6 with TRBJ2-7, with D unclear. V dropped 4 bases and J dropped 8 bases, with 21 bases sitting between them. The germline CDR1 and CDR2 sequences are MNHNY and SVGAGI (reference sequence). The CDR3 extends over 15 amino acids. CDR3 nucleotides: TGTGCCAGCAGTTCCTTGATCACAACCGCTATTAAGCAGTACTTC. Protein product: CASSSLITTAIKQYF.

This rearrangement joins TRBV7-2 to TRBJ2-7; 10 bases are a match to TRBD2. Looked up from germline, CDR1 is SGHTA and CDR2 is FQGNSA. The CDR3 is made up of 16 amino acids. The J segment lost 5 bases and the V segment lost 5 bases, leaving 12 bases of the junction unmatched. The CDR3 DNA reads TGTGCCAGCAGCGTTTATCCTAGCGGGAGTAGGAACGAGCAGTACTTC. As protein: CASSVYPSGSRNEQYF.

The chain joins TRBV5-4 to TRBJ1-4, with TRBD1 identical over 8 bases. Germline V gives CDR1 SGHNT, CDR2 YYREEE (reference sequence). There are 14 residues in the CDR3. V lost 4 bases, J lost 5 bases, and 4 bases stayed unmatched. This chain's CDR3 is CASSLDRVNEKLFF. The CDR3 DNA reads TGTGCCAGCAGCCTGGACAGGGTAAATGAAAAACTGTTTTTT.

The chain employs TRBV30 and TRBJ2-3; 12 nucleotides match TRBD2. J lost 5 bases, V lost 2 bases, and 8 bases had no gene match. Germline loops: CDR1 GTSNPN, CDR2 SVGIG (reference sequence). The CDR3 is 16 amino acids. The CDR3 bases are TGTGCCTGGAGTAAAGGACTAGCGGGGAATATAGATACGCAGTATTTT. As protein: CAWSKGLAGNIDTQYF.

The chain recombines TRBV30 with TRBJ2-3; TRBD2 matches 10 bases. The germline CDR1 and CDR2 sequences are GTSNPN and SVGIG (reference sequence). V was pared by 0 bases and J by 7 bases, with 13 bases of the junction left unmatched. This CDR3 region has 17 residues. CDR3 region: CAWSVRNSGRFGNTQYF. In nucleotides, the CDR3 is TGTGCCTGGAGTGTACGAAATAGCGGGAGGTTCGGGAATACGCAGTATTTT.

The genes are TRBV7-2 and TRBJ2-6, with D uncertain. Trimming removed 6 bases from V and 0 bases from J, with 12 bases in between. This CDR3 has 16 amino acids. Germline CDR1 is SGHTA and CDR2 is FQGNSA. CDR3 coding DNA: TGTGCCAGCAGAAAAGTCTCTAGCTCTGGGGCCAACGTCCTGACTTTC. Its translation: CASRKVSSSGANVLTF.

The rearrangement links TRBV5-1 to TRBJ1-2; D may be TRBD1 (5 bases). Trimming pared 0 bases from V and 4 bases from J, leaving 10 bases between. CDR1 is SGHRS and CDR2 is YFSETQ in the germline V gene. CDR3 length: 14 amino acids. As DNA, the CDR3 is TGCGCCAGCAGCTTGGAGGTTGGGGGCTATGGCTACACCTTC. Its protein is CASSLEVGGYGYTF.

This clone was counted once. The chain recombines TRBV29-1 with TRBJ2-3; D unclear. The germline V and J ends were trimmed by 2 bases and 4 bases, with 13 bases remaining between them. CDR3 length equals 14 residues. Germline CDR1 is SQVTM and CDR2 is ANQGSEA. The CDR3 reads CSVELPAEADTQYF. CDR3 DNA sequence: TGCAGCGTTGAATTACCCGCCGAGGCAGATACGCAGTATTTT.

The genes are TRBV7-9 and TRBJ2-7; D might be TRBD1 (6 bases). The CDR3 sequence is 15 residues long. Germline V gene sequence: CDR1 SEHNR, CDR2 FQNEAQ (reference sequence). V lost 5 bases, J lost 4 bases, and 18 bases lay in between. The CDR3 sequence is CASSRPPGARYEQYF. The CDR3 DNA is TGTGCCAGCAGCCGGCCCCCAGGGGCCCGGTACGAGCAGTACTTC.

The chain joins TRBV11-3 to TRBJ2-3; D unresolved. CDR1 and CDR2 from the germline V gene are SGHNT and YENEEA. Trimming removed 5 bases at V and 3 bases at J, with 12 bases between. The CDR3 sequence is 14 residues long. The CDR3 region is CASSPSAGTDTQYF. The CDR3 nucleotides read TGTGCCAGCAGCCCCTCGGCCGGGACAGATACGCAGTATTTT.

This clone showed up just a few times. The V call is TRBV30, the J call TRBJ2-7, with TRBD2 matching 9 bases. CDR3 length equals 13 residues. The junction had 5 bases not matched to a gene; V was cut back by 1 base and J by 7 bases. Germline values: CDR1 GTSNPN, CDR2 SVGIG (reference sequence). The CDR3: CAWSGGSGREQYF. In nucleotides, the CDR3 is TGTGCCTGGAGTGGGGGGAGCGGGAGGGAGCAGTACTTC.

This clone was observed a handful of times. This chain connects TRBV5-1 to TRBJ1-1; a weak D match, TRBD1 (6 bases). The CDR3 totals 14 residues. Trimming stripped 4 bases from V and 6 bases from J, with 16 bases between. Germline V gene data show CDR1 as SGHRS and CDR2 as YFSETQ. CDR3 coding DNA: TGCGCCAGCAGCGAAGTGGGGGGGCTTTCTGAAGCTTTCTTT. Translated, it gives CASSEVGGLSEAFF.

The chain recombines TRBV7-2 with TRBJ2-7; 11 bases match TRBD2. Germline CDR1 SGHTA, CDR2 FQGNSA. The V gene end was trimmed by 7 bases and the J gene end by 12 bases; junction bases not matched to a gene: 11. The CDR3 has 13 residues. The CDR3: CASTQLAGEGRYF. The CDR3, as DNA: TGTGCCAGCACGCAACTAGCGGGAGAGGGTCGGTACTTC. Full variable domain (remainder filled in from reference TRBV7-2 and TRBJ2-7): GAGVSQSPSNKVTEKGKDVELRCDPISGHTALYWYRQSLGQGLEFLIYFQGNSAPDKSGLPSDRFSAERTGGSVSTLTIQRTQQEDSAVYLCASTQLAGEGRYFGPGTRLTVT.

The chain is built from TRBV4-2 and TRBJ2-5; 10 bases are a match to TRBD2. Trimming took 3 bases from V and 3 from J; bases not matched to a gene: 4. The CDR3 runs to 15 residues. In germline, CDR1 is LGHNA, CDR2 YNFKEQ. CDR3 bases: TGTGCCAGCAGCCACACTGGACTAGCGGAAGAGACCCAGTACTTC. Translating it yields CASSHTGLAEETQYF.

This chain joins TRBV5-1 and TRBJ1-1; tentative D call: TRBD1 (6 bases). V was trimmed by 3 bases and J by 4 bases, leaving 13 bases between them. Germline CDR1 SGHRS, CDR2 YFSETQ. This CDR3 is built from 14 residues. CDR3 amino acids: CASSSSGDGTEAFF. CDR3 sequence (DNA): TGCGCCAGCAGCTCGTCAGGGGATGGCACTGAAGCTTTCTTT.